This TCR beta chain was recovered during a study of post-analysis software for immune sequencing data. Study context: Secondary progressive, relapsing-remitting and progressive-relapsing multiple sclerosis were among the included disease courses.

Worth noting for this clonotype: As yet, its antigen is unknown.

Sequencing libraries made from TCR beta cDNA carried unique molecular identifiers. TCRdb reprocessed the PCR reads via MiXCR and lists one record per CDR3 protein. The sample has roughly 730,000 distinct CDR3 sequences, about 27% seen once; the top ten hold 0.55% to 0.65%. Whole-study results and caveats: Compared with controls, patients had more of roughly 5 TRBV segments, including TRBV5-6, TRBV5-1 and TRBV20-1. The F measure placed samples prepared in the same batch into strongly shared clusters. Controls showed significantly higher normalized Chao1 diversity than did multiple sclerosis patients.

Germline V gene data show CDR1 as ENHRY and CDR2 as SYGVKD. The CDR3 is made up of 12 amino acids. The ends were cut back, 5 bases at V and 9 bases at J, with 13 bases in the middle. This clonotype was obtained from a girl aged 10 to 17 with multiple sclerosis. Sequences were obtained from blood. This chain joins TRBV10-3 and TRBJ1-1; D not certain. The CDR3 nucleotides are TGTGCCATCAGTTCCGAGGTTTTACAAGCTTTCTTT. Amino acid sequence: CAISSEVLQAFF.